This T cell receptor beta chain was sequenced during a study of metastatic and nonmetastatic thyroid tumors. This clone was counted at least ten times. Its antigen is not identified. Germline V CDR1 and CDR2: ENHRY, SYGVKD. The V and J ends lost 10 bases and 7 bases respectively, with 19 bases between them. The CDR3 is made up of 13 amino acids. Study-wide points: TCR beta diversity was reportedly significantly higher in malignant thyroid tumors than benign nodules, in blood and tumor.

Every patient was untreated before thyroid surgery. With MiXCR, TCRdb reprocessed the PCR reads. The repertoire has about 30,000 clones, around 25% of them found once; the top ten carry less than 9.5%. The receptor was derived from a female donor with papillary thyroid cancer or a benign thyroid nodule (not recorded which). Some clones in this sample may be carry-over from other donors' samples. The gene calls are TRBV10-3 and TRBJ1-2; D remains unclear. The sample comprised blood. The CDR3 reads CATAQTPDSGYTF. The CDR3 bases are TGTGCCACCGCCCAGACACCGGATTCTGGCTACACCTTC.